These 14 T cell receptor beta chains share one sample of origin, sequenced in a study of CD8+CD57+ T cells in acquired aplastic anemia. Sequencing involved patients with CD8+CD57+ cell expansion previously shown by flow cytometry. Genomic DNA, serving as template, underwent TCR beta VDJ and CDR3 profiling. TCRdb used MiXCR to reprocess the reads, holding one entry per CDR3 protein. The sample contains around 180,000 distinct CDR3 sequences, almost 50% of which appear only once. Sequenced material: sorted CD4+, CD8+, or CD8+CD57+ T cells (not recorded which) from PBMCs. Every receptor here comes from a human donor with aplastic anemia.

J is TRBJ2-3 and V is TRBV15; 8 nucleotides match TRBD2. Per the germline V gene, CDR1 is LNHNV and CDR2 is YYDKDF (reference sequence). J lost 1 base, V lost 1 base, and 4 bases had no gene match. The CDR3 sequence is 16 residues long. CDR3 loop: CATSRVRRGGTDTQYF. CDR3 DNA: TGTGCCACCAGCAGAGTGAGGCGGGGGGGCACAGATACGCAGTATTTT. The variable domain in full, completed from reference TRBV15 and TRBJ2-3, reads DAMVIQNPRYQVTQFGKPVTLSCSQTLNHNVMYWYQQKSSQAPKLLFHYYDKDFNNEADTPDNFQSRRPNTSFCFLDIRSPGLGDTAMYLCATSRVRRGGTDTQYFGPGTRLTVL.

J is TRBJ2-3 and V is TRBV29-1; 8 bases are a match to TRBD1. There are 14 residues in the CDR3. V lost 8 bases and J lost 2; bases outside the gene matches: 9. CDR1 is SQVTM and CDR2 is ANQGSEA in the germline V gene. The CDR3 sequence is CSTSGTGDTDTQYF. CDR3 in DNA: TGCAGCACCTCCGGGACAGGCGACACAGATACGCAGTATTTT.

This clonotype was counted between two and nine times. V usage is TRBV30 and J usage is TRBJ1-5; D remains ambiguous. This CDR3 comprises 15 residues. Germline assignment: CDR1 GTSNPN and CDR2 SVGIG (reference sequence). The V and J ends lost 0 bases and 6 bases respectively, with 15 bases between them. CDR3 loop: CAWSVRREVGQPQHF. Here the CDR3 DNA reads TGTGCCTGGAGTGTACGCCGGGAAGTCGGTCAGCCCCAGCATTTT.

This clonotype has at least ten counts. CDR3 amino acids: CSAMGGGGQGSNQPQHF. Written as DNA, the CDR3 is TGCAGTGCTATGGGAGGGGGGGGACAGGGGTCAAATCAGCCCCAGCATTTT. V and J are TRBV20-1 and TRBJ1-5, with 10 bases identical to TRBD1. Germline V CDR1 and CDR2: DFQATT, SNEGSKA (reference sequence). The CDR3 contains 17 residues. The V segment lost 4 bases and the J segment 4 bases; nucleotides outside the gene matches: 13.

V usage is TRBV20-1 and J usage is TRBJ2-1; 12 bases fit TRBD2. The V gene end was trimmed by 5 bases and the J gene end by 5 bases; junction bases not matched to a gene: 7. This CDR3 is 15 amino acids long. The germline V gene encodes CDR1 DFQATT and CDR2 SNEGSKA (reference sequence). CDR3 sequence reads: CSADPGLAGHNEQFF. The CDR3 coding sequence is TGCAGTGCTGATCCGGGACTAGCGGGTCACAATGAGCAGTTCTTC.

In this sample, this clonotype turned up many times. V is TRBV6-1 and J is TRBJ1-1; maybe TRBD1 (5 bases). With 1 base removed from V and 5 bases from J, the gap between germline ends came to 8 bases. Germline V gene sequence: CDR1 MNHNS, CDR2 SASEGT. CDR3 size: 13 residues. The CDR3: CASSEVKGTEAFF. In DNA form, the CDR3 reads TGTGCCAGCAGTGAAGTTAAGGGGACTGAAGCTTTCTTT.

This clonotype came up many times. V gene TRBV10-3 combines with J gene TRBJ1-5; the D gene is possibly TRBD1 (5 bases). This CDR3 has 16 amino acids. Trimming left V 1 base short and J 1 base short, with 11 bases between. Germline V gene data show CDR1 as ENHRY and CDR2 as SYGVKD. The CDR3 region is CAISEFGGVSNQPQHF. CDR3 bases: TGTGCCATCAGTGAGTTCGGGGGGGTAAGCAATCAGCCCCAGCATTTT.

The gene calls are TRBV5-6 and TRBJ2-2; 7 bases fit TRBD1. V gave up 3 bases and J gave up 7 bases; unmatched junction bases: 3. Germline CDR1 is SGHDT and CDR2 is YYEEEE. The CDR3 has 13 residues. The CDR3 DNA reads TGTGCCAGCAGCTGGAACAGGGGCGGGGAGCTGTTTTTT. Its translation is CASSWNRGGELFF. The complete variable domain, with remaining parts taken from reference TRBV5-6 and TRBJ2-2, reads DAGVTQSPTHLIKTRGQQVTLRCSPKSGHDTVSWYQQALGQGPQFIFQYYEEEERQRGNFPDRFSGHQFPNYSSELNVNALLLGDSALYLCASSWNRGGELFFGEGSRLTVL.

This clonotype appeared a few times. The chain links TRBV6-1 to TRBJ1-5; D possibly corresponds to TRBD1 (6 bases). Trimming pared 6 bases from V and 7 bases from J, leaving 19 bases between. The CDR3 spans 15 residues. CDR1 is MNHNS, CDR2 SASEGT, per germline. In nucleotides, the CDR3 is TGTGCCAGCAGCCCTGGGACATTAAGGAACCAGCCCCAGCATTTT. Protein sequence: CASSPGTLRNQPQHF.

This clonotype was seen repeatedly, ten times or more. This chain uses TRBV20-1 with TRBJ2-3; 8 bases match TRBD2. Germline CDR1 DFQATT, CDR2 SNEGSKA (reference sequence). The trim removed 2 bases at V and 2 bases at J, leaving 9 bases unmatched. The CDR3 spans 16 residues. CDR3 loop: CSARSYYGGDTDTQYF. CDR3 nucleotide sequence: TGCAGTGCTAGATCCTACTACGGGGGGGACACAGATACGCAGTATTTT.

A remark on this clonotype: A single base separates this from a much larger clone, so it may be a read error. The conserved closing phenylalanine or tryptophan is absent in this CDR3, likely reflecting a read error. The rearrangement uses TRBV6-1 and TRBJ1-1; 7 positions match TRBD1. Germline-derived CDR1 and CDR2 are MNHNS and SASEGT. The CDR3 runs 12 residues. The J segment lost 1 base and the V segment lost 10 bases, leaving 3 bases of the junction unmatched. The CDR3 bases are TGTGCCACCAACAGGGGGAACACTGAAGCTTTCCTT. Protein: CATNRGNTEAFL.

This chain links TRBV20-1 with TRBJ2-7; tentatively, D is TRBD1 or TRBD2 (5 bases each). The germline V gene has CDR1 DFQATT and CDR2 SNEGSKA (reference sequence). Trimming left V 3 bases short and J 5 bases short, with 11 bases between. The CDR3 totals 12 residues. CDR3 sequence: CSASRDHDEQYF. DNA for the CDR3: TGCAGTGCTAGCAGGGACCACGACGAGCAGTACTTC.

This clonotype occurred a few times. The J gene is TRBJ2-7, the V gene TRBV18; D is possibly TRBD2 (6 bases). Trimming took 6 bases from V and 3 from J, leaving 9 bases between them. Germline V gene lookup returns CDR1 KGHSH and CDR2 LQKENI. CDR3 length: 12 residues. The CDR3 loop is CASSRDFYEQYF. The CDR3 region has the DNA TGTGCCAGCTCCCGGGACTTCTACGAGCAGTACTTC.

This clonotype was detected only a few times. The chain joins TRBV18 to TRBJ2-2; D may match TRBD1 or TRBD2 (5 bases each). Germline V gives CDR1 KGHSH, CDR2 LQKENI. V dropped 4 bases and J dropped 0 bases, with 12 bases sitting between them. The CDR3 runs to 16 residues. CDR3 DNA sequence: TGTGCCAGCTCACTGGGACCCTCGGCGAACACCGGGGAGCTGTTTTTT. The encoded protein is CASSLGPSANTGELFF. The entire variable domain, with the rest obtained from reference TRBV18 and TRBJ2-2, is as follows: NAGVMQNPRHLVRRRGQEARLRCSPMKGHSHVYWYRQLPEEGLKFMVYLQKENIIDESGMPKERFSAEFPKEGPSILRIQQVVRGDSAAYFCASSLGPSANTGELFFGEGSRLTVL.